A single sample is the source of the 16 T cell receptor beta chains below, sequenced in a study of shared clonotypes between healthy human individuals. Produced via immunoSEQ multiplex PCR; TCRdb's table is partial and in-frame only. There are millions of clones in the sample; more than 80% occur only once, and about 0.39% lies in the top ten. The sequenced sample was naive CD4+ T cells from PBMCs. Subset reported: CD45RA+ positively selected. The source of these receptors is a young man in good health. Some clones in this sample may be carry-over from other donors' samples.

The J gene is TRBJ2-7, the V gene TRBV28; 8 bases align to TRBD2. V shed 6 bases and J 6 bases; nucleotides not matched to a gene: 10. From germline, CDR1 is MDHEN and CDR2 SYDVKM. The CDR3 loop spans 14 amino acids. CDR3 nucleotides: TGTGCCAGCAGGCCGGGAGGGCCGGCCGTCGAGCAGTACTTC. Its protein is CASRPGGPAVEQYF.

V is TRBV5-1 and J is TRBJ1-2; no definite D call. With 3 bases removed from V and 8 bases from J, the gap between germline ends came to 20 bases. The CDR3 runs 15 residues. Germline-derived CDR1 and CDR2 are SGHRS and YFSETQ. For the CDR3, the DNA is TGCGCCAGCAGCTCGATCCCGGCAGCCTCCAACGGCTACACCTTC. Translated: CASSSIPAASNGYTF.

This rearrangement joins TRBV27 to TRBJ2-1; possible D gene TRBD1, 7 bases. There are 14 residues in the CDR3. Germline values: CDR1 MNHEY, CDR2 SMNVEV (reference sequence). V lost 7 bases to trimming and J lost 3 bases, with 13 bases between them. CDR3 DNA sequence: TGTGCCAGCACCCAGGGGGGCTACTACAATGAGCAGTTCTTC. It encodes CASTQGGYYNEQFF.

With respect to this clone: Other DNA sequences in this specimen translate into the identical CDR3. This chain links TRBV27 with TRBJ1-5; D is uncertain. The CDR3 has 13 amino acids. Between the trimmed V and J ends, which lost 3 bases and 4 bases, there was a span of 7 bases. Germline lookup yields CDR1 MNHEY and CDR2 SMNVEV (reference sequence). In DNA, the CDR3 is TGTGCCAGCAGTTTTTCGGCGAATCAGCCCCAGCATTTT. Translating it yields CASSFSANQPQHF.

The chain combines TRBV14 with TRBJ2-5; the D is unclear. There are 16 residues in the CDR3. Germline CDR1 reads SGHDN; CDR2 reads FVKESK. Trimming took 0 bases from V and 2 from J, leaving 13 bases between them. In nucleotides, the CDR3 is TGTGCCAGCAGCCAAGACACCAATCGTCAACAAGAGACCCAGTACTTC. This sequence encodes CASSQDTNRQQETQYF.

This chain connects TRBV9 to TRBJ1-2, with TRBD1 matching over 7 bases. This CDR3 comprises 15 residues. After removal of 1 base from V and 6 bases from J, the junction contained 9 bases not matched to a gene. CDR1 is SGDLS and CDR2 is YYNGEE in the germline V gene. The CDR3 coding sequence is TGTGCCAGCAGCGTATGGGAGACAGGGTTGGATGGCTACACCTTC. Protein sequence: CASSVWETGLDGYTF.

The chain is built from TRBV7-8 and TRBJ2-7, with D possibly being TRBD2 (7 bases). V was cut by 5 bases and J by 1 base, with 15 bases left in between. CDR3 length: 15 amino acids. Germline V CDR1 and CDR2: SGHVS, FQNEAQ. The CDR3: CASSPLRGGSYEQYF. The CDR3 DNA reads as TGTGCCAGCAGCCCCTTGAGGGGGGGATCCTACGAGCAGTACTTC.

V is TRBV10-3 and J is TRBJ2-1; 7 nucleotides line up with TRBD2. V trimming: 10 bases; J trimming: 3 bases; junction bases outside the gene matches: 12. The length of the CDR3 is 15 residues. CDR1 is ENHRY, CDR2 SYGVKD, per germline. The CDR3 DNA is TGTGCCACCCTCCCGGGGGGAGTGATCTACAATGAGCAGTTCTTC. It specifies CATLPGGVIYNEQFF.

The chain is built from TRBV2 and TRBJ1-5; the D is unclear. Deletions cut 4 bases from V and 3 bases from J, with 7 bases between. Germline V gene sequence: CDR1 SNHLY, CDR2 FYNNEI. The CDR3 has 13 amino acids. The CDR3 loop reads CASSGFPNQPQHF. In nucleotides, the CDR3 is TGTGCCAGCAGTGGGTTCCCCAATCAGCCCCAGCATTTT.

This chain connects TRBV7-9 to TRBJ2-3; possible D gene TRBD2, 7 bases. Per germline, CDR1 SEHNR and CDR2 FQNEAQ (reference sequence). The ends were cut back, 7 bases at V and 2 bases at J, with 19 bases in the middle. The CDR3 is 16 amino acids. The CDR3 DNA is TGTGCCAGCACCCAAGGAGGGGGAGGGGACACAGATACGCAGTATTTT. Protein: CASTQGGGGDTDTQYF.

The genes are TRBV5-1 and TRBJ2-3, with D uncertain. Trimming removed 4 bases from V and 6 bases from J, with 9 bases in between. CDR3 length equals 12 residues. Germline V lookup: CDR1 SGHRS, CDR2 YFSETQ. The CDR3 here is CASSLLLDTQYF. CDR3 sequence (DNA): TGCGCCAGCAGCCTCCTCCTGGATACGCAGTATTTT.

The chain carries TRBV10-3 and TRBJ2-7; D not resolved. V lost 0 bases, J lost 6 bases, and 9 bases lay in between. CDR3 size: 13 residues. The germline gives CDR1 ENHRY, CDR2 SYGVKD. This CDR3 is CAISESNNSEQYF. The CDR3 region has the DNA TGTGCCATCAGTGAGTCTAATAACTCCGAGCAGTACTTC.

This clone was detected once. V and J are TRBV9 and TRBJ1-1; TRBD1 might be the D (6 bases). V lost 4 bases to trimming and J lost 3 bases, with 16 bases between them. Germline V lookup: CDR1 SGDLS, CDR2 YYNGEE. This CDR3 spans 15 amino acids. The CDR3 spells CASSPGVVGDTEAFF. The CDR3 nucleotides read TGTGCCAGCAGCCCAGGGGTAGTAGGAGACACTGAAGCTTTCTTT.

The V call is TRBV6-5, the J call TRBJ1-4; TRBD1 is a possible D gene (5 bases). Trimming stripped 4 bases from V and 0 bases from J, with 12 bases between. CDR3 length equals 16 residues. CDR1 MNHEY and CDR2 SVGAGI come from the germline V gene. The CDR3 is CASSFRDPSTNEKLFF. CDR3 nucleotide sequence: TGTGCCAGCAGTTTTCGGGACCCCTCAACTAATGAAAAACTGTTTTTT.

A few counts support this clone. The CDR3 here is CASSESGNNEQFF. CDR3 bases: TGCGCCAGCAGTGAATCAGGGAACAATGAGCAGTTCTTC. The gene calls are TRBV10-1 and TRBJ2-1; possible D gene TRBD1, 5 bases. Trimming stripped 3 bases from V and 5 bases from J, with 8 bases between. Per germline, CDR1 WNHNN and CDR2 SYGVQD (reference sequence). The CDR3 has 13 amino acids.

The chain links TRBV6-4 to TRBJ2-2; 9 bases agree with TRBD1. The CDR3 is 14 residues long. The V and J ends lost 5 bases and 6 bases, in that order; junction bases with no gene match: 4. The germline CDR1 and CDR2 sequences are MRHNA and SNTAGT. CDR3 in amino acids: CASSTQGAAGELFF. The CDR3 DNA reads TGTGCCAGCAGTACACAGGGGGCCGCCGGGGAGCTGTTTTTT.